This TCR beta chain is from a study of blood T cell repertoires in COVID-19. Across the whole study: Acute and convalescent COVID-19 samples came from the United States, Italy and Spain. The cDNA or gDNA used as material had been derived from T cells, B-cell-depleted T cells, or PBMCs.

In the authors' methods: Amplifying reference gene primers gave estimates of nucleated cell counts. Sequencing was performed with immunoSEQ multiplex PCR; in TCRdb, only in-frame clones are kept and a portion is missing. The V and J calls and clone size are taken from that table; D and trimming were inferred from the DNA. In the table there are about 190,000 clones, roughly 79% of which are singletons. V gave up 9 bases and J gave up 3 bases, with 21 bases separating them. Germline V gene sequence: CDR1 LGHDT, CDR2 YNNKEL (reference sequence). The CDR3 has 16 amino acids. The origin of this receptor is a man aged 55-75 years with active or convalescent COVID-19. The gene calls are TRBV3-1 (or the pseudogene TRBV3-2) and TRBJ1-5; possible D gene TRBD1, 6 bases. The specimen sequenced was peripheral blood. This chain's CDR3 is CARGRIRGLLNQPQHF. DNA for the CDR3: TGTGCCAGGGGGAGGATCAGGGGACTACTCAATCAGCCCCAGCATTTT.